Included here is one T cell receptor beta chain sequence, with context. Antigen: not known. Genomic DNA, the template, was used for profiling of the TCR beta VDJ and CDR3. TCRdb used MiXCR to reprocess the reads, holding one entry per CDR3 protein. The data show about 98,000 distinct CDR3 sequences, around two thirds seen once. This record belongs to a study of CD8+CD57+ T cells in acquired aplastic anemia. Study in general: DNA recovered from sorted CD4+ and CD8+ cells had a mean of 3.2 ug.

Flow cytometry had shown expanded CD8+CD57+ cells in the patients chosen for sequencing. The patients, all of them, had severe acquired aplastic anemia. Germline CDR1 reads MGHDK; CDR2 reads SYGVNS. With 8 bases clipped from V and 2 bases from J, the junction kept 6 bases outside the gene matches. This CDR3 is built from 14 residues. Study findings and constraints: Patients and controls turned out to have roughly 31 CD8+ CDR3 sequences in common.

Sequencing used sorted CD4+, CD8+, or CD8+CD57+ T cells (not recorded which) from PBMCs. The chain uses TRBV25-1 and TRBJ2-3; 8 bases are shared with TRBD2. This sequence originates from a human donor with aplastic anemia. The CDR3 bases are TGTGCCAGCGCGAGCGGGGGCTTCACAGATACGCAGTATTTT. It translates to CASASGGFTDTQYF.